Detailed here is one T cell receptor (beta chain). These data belong to a study of shared T cell receptors in the human thymus. Per germline, CDR1 LNHDA and CDR2 SQIVND (reference sequence). Deletions cut 3 bases from V and 2 bases from J, with 14 bases between. The CDR3 length is 15 residues. Profiled with immunoSEQ multiplex PCR; TCRdb holds only in-frame clones, not every one. The data contain approximately 400,000 clones, approximately 95% of them singletons. Input material: thymocytes. This TCR came from a human donor. This chain joins TRBV19 and TRBJ2-7; tentatively, D is TRBD2 (6 bases). CDR3 sequence: CASSIYPGETYEQYF. In DNA, the CDR3 is TGTGCCAGTAGTATTTATCCGGGGGAGACCTACGAGCAGTACTTC.